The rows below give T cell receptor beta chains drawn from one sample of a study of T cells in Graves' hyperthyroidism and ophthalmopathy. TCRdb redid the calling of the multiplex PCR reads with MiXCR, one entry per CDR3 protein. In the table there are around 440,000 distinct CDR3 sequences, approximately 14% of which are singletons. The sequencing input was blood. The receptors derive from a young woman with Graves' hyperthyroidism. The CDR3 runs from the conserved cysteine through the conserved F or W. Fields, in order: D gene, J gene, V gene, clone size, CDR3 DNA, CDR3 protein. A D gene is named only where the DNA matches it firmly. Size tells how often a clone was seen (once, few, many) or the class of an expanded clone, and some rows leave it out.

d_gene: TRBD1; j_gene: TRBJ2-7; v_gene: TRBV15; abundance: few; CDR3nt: TGTGCCACCAGCACCCCCAGACAGGGGGGGTCCTACGAGCAGTACTTC; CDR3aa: CATSTPRQGGSYEQYF
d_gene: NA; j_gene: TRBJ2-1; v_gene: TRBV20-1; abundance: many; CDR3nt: TGCAGTGCTAGAGTAGGTAATGAGCAGTTCTTC; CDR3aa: CSARVGNEQFF
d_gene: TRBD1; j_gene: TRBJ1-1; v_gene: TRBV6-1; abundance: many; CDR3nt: TGTGCCAGCAGTCTCAGGGGGACAGGGGCCCCCACTGAAGCTTTCTTT; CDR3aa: CASSLRGTGAPTEAFF
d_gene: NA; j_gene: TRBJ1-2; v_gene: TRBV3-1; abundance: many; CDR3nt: TGTGCCAGCAGCCAAGATACCCGGGGCTACACCTTC; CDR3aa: CASSQDTRGYTF
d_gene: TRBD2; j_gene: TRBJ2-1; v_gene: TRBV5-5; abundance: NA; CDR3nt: TGTGCCAGCAGCTTGAGCGGTCTAGCGGGGACCTACAATGAGCAGTTCTTC; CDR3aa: CASSLSGLAGTYNEQFF
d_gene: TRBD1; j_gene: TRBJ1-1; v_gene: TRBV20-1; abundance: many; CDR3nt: TGCAGTGCTACGGACAGGGCGAACACTGAAGCTTTCTTT; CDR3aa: CSATDRANTEAFF
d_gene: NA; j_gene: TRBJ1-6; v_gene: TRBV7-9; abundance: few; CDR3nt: TGTGCCAGCAGCGAAGGATATTCACCCCTCCACTTT; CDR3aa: CASSEGYSPLHF
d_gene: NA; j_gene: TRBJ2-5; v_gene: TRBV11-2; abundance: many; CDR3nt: TGTGCCAGCAGCTCCCTAAGGGGGGGCGTTGAGACCCAGTACTTC; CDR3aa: CASSSLRGGVETQYF
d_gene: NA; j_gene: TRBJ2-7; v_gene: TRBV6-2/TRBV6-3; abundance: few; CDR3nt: TGTGCCAGCAGTTATTTGGATGGGGACTACGAGCAGTACTTC; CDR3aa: CASSYLDGDYEQYF
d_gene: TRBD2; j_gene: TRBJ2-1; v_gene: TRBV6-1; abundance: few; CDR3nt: TGTGCCAGCAGTTACACCGGGGGGGCCGTCAGCAATGAGCAGTTCTTC; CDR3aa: CASSYTGGAVSNEQFF
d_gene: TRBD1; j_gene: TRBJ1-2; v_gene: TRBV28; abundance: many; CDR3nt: TGTGCCACCGAGGGGACAGAGGGCTACACCTTC; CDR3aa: CATEGTEGYTF
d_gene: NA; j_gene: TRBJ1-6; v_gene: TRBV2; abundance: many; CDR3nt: TGTGCCAGCAGTGAATGGGCAGCACCCCTCCACTTT; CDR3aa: CASSEWAAPLHF
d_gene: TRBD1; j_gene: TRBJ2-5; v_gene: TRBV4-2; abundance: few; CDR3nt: TGTGCCAGCAGCCACCCCGGACAGGGAGAGACCCAGTACTTC; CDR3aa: CASSHPGQGETQYF
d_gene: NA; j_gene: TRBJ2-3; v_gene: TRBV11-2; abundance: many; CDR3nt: TGTGCCAGCAGCACACCCCAAGGGGTGGATACGCAGTATTTT; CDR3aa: CASSTPQGVDTQYF
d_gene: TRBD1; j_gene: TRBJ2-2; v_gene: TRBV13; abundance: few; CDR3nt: TGTGCCAGCAGCCCCCGGACAGGGGTAGGGGGAAACACCGGGGAGCTGTTTTTT; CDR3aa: CASSPRTGVGGNTGELFF
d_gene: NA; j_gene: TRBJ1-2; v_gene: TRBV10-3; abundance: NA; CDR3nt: TGTGCCATCGAGGACGGGGGCAGTGGCTACACCTTC; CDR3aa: CAIEDGGSGYTF
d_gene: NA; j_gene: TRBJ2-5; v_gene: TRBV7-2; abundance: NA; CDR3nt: TGTGCCAGCAGCTCAGGACAGCTCAGGGAGACCCAGTACTTC; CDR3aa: CASSSGQLRETQYF
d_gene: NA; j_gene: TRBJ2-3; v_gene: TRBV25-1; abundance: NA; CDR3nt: TGTGCCAGCAGCCCTTTACGGGCAGATACGCAGTATTTT; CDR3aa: CASSPLRADTQYF
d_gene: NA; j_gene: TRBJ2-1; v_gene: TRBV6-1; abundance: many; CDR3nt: TGTGCCAGCAGTCCACGGGGGACTGAGTCTCCCCGGGCGTTCTTC; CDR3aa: CASSPRGTESPRAFF
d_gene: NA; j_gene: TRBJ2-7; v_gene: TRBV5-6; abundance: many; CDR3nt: TGTGCCAGCAGCTTTGGGGGACGGTCCTACGAGCAGTACTTC; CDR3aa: CASSFGGRSYEQYF
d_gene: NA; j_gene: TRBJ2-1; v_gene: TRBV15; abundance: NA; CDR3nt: TGTGCCACCAGCAGAGTTCTTGGTGAGCAGTTCTTC; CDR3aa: CATSRVLGEQFF
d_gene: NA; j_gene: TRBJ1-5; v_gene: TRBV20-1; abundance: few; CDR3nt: TGCAGCGCGTCGATGGTGGAGAGCAATCAGCCCCAGCATTTT; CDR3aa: CSASMVESNQPQHF
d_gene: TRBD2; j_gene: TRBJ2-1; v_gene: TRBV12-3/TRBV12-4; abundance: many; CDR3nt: TGTGCCAGCAGTCCCCCTCTTAGCGGGGCCTTTCATGAGCAGTTCTTC; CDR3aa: CASSPPLSGAFHEQFF
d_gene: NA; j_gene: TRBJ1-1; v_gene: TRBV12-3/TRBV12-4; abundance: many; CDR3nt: TGTGCCAGCAAACCAACCAGGGGGAACACTGAAGCTTTCTTT; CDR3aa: CASKPTRGNTEAFF
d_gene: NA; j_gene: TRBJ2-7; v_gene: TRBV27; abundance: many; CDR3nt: TGTGCCAGCAGTTTCAGGCGGGAAGGCTACGAGCAGTACTTC; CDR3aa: CASSFRREGYEQYF
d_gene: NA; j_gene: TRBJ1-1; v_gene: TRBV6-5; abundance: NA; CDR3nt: TGTGCCAGCAGTTACAACTGGGCCTCACCTGAAGCTTTCTTT; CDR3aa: CASSYNWASPEAFF
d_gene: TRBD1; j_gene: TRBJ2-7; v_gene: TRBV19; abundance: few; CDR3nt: TGTGCCAGTAGTCCACAGCGGACAGGGAGCCACTACGAGCAGTACTTC; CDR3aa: CASSPQRTGSHYEQYF
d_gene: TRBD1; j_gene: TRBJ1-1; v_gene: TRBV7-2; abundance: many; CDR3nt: TGTGCCAGCAGCCCCGCGGGACAGCCGAGGGAAGCTTTCTTT; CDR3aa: CASSPAGQPREAFF
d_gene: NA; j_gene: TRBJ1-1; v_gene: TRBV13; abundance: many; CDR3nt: TGTGCCAGCAGCTCAAGGGAGGCTGAAGCTTTCTTT; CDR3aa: CASSSREAEAFF
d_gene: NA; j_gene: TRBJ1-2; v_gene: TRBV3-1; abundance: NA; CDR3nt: TGTGCCAGCAGCCCGTCGACAGGAGCTTATAACTATGGCTACACCTTC; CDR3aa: CASSPSTGAYNYGYTF
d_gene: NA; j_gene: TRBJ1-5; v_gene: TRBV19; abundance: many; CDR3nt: TGTGCCAGTAGTATCGGGGGATCTGTAAGCAATCAGCCCCAGCATTTT; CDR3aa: CASSIGGSVSNQPQHF
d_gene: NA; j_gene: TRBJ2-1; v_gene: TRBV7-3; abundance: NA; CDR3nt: TGTGCCAGCAGTTTCGTGTTTAGCTCCTACAATGAGCAGTTCTTC; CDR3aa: CASSFVFSSYNEQFF
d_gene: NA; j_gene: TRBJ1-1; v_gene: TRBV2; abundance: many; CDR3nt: TGTGCCAGCAGTACACCCTCGGGCACTGAAGCTTTCTTT; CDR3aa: CASSTPSGTEAFF
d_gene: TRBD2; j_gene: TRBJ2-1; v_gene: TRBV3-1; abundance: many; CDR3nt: TGTGCCAGCAGGAGCGGGAGTTCCTACAATGAGCAGTTCTTC; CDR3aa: CASRSGSSYNEQFF
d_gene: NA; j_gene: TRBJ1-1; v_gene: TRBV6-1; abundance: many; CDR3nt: TGTGCCAGCAGTAGGGCCCTAGGGAACACTGAAGCTTTCTTT; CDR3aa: CASSRALGNTEAFF
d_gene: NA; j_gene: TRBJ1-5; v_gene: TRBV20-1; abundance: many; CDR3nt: TGCAGTGCTAGCGGACAGATCAATCAGCCCCAGCATTTT; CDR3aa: CSASGQINQPQHF
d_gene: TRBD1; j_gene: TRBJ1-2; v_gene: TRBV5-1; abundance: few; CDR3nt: TGCGCCAGCAGCTTGGTCAGACAGGGGGGAAGGGGCTACACCTTC; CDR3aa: CASSLVRQGGRGYTF
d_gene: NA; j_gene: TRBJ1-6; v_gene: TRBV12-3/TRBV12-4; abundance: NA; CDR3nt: TGTGCCAGCAGTATAGAGGGTAGGGATTCACCCCTCCACTTT; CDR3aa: CASSIEGRDSPLHF
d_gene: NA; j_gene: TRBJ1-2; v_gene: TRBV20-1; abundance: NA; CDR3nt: TGCAGTGCTAGAGATGGGGTACAGGGTTTCGCCTATGGCTACACCTTC; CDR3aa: CSARDGVQGFAYGYTF
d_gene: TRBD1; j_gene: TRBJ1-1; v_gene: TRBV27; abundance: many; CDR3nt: TGTGCCAGCACCAGGGGACAGGGGAACACTGAAGCTTTCTTT; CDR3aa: CASTRGQGNTEAFF
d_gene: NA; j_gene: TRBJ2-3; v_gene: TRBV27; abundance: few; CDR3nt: TGTGCCAGCTCTGGGGATCTATTCACAGATACGCAGTATTTT; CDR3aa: CASSGDLFTDTQYF
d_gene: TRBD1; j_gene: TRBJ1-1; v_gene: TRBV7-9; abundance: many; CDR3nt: TGTGCCAGCAGCCCCGGTCAGGGGGCGGGGGAGGTTTTCTTT; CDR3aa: CASSPGQGAGEVFF
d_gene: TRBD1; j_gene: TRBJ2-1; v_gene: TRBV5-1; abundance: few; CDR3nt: TGCGCCAGCAGCCGGACAGGGGTGGGGGAAGGACCCTCCTACAATGAGCAGTTCTTC; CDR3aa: CASSRTGVGEGPSYNEQFF
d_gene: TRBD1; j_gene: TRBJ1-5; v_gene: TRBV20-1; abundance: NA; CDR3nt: TGCAGTGCTATTGCCAGGGGGGGTCAGCCCCAGCATTTT; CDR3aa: CSAIARGGQPQHF
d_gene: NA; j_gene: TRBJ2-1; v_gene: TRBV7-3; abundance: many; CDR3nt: TGTGCCAGCCCCTCCGATGAGCAGTTCTTC; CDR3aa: CASPSDEQFF
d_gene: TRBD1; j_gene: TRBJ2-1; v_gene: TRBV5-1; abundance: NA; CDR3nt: TGCGCCAGCACCCGCGGCGGACAGGGCGTCAATGAGCAGTTCTTC; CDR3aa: CASTRGGQGVNEQFF
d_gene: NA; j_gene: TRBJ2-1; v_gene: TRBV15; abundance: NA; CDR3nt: TGTGCCACCAGCAGAGAAGGCCGGGAGCCTTACAATGAGCAGTTCTTC; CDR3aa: CATSREGREPYNEQFF
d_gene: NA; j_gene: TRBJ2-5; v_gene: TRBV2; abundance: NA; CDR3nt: TGTGCCAGCAGGGCCGACAGTAGGGTAGAGACCCAGTACTTC; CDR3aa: CASRADSRVETQYF
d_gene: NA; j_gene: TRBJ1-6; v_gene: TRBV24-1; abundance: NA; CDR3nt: TGTGCCACCAGGTCAGGGGTGAGTTCACCCCTCCACTTT; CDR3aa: CATRSGVSSPLHF
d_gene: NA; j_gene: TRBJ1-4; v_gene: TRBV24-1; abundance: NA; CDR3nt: TGTGCCACCAGTGACAGCTCCGCAACTAATGAAAAACTGTTTTTT; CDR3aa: CATSDSSATNEKLFF
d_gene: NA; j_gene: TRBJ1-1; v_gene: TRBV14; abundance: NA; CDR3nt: TGTGCCAGCAGCCAAGATTTGGGCGGGGTGAACACTGAAGCTTTCTTT; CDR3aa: CASSQDLGGVNTEAFF
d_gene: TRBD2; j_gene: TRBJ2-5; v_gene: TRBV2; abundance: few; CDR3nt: TGTGCCAGCATGCGTGTCCGGCTAGCGGGGGAAGAGACCCAGTACTTC; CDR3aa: CASMRVRLAGEETQYF
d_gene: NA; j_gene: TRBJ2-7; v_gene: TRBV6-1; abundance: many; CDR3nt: TGTGCCAGCAGTACCCCTAGGCAGCAGTACTTC; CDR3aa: CASSTPRQQYF
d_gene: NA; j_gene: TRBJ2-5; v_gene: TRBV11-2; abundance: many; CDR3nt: TGTGCCAGCAGCACCCAGGGTTACGGGACCCAGTACTTC; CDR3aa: CASSTQGYGTQYF
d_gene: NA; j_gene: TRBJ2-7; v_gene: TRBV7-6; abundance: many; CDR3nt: TGTGCCAGCAGCCCAGAGCAATCTTCTTACTACGAGCAGTACTTC; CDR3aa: CASSPEQSSYYEQYF
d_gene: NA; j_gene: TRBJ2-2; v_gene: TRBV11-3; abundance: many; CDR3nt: TGTGCCAGCAGCACCCGACAGGAGGGCACCGGGGAGCTGTTTTTT; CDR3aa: CASSTRQEGTGELFF